This TCR beta chain was retrieved from a study of blood T cell repertoires in COVID-19. The CDR3 contains 15 residues. Looked up from germline, CDR1 is SGHVS and CDR2 is FQNEAQ. V lost 1 base and J lost 8, with 17 bases in between. Here immunoSEQ multiplex PCR was the method, and the copy in TCRdb shows in-frame clones only, minus some. The table records over 400,000 clones, 80% to 90% of them present only once. Sequencing was done on a sample of PBMCs or T cells enriched from blood (not recorded which). V gene TRBV7-8 combines with J gene TRBJ1-1; D is possibly TRBD1 (5 bases). This clonotype was sampled from a woman in her fifties or sixties who had recovered from COVID-19. The CDR3 DNA is TGTGCCAGCAGCTTAGTTGCAGGGCCGAGTCCCGAAGCTTTCTTT. Protein product: CASSLVAGPSPEAFF.